These 29 T cell receptor beta chains originate from one sample sequenced in a study of cytomegalovirus exposure and HLA in healthy donors. This PCR relied on a set of 60 Vbeta primers and 13 Jbeta primers. Repertoires were generated with immunoSEQ multiplex PCR, while TCRdb's copy carries only in-frame clones and drops some. The top ten hold approximately 10% of the sample, which has 150,000 to 200,000 clones, around 75% seen once. Sequenced input: PBMCs. These receptors all stem from a man between 18 and 29 years old in good health and CMV-seropositive.

This clone was counted at least ten times. V gene TRBV6-1 combines with J gene TRBJ2-7; 10 positions agree with TRBD2. This CDR3 has 15 residues. Germline-derived CDR1 and CDR2 are MNHNS and SASEGT. Trimming removed 1 base from V and 2 bases from J; junction bases left unmatched: 2. The CDR3 loop reads CASSEGLAGTYEQYF. CDR3 nucleotide sequence: TGTGCCAGCAGTGAAGGACTAGCGGGCACCTACGAGCAGTACTTC.

As DNA, the CDR3 is TGTGCCAGCAGTTGGACAGGGGGCCGCGGAGATACGCAGTATTTT. It codes for CASSWTGGRGDTQYF. This chain links TRBV6-5 with TRBJ2-3, with TRBD1 matching over 11 bases. Germline V gene lookup returns CDR1 MNHEY and CDR2 SVGAGI. There are 15 residues in the CDR3. The V and J ends lost 4 bases and 5 bases, in that order; junction bases with no gene match: 5.

This sequence joins TRBV20-1 and TRBJ2-1; D possibly corresponds to TRBD2 (6 bases). V lost 6 bases to trimming and J lost 14 bases, with 17 bases between them. The germline V gene encodes CDR1 DFQATT and CDR2 SNEGSKA (reference sequence). This CDR3 has 11 residues. The CDR3, as DNA: TGCAGTGCAGGGGACTCCCGGAACGAGTTCTTC. Amino acid sequence: CSAGDSRNEFF.

The J gene is TRBJ2-7, the V gene TRBV6-5, with a possible D match to TRBD1 (6 bases). The CDR3 sequence is 11 residues long. Germline V gene sequence: CDR1 MNHEY, CDR2 SVGAGI. Trimming left V 9 bases short and J 4 bases short, with 10 bases between. CDR3 sequence reads: CARSGVYEQYF. In DNA form, the CDR3 reads TGTGCCAGATCAGGGGTATACGAGCAGTACTTC.

This clone was counted between two and nine times. This sequence joins TRBV6-5 and TRBJ1-2; D is perhaps TRBD1 (5 bases). CDR3 length equals 12 residues. Trimming shortened V by 2 bases and J by 8 bases, and 9 bases separated the two germline ends. The germline CDR1 and CDR2 sequences are MNHEY and SVGAGI. The CDR3 DNA is TGTGCCAGCAGTTACGGGCAGGGAGGCTACACCTTC. Encoded protein: CASSYGQGGYTF.

The V and J genes are TRBV5-4 and TRBJ1-1; D not resolved. The ends were cut back, 1 base at V and 0 bases at J, with 7 bases in the middle. This CDR3 has 14 residues. In germline, CDR1 is SGHNT, CDR2 YYREEE (reference sequence). The CDR3 spells CASSLLNMNTEAFF. In DNA form, the CDR3 reads TGTGCCAGCAGCTTGCTTAACATGAACACTGAAGCTTTCTTT.

V and J are TRBV7-9 and TRBJ2-7, with D possibly being TRBD1 (5 bases). Germline CDR1 and CDR2: SEHNR and FQNEAQ (reference sequence). Trimming left V 2 bases short and J 2 bases short, with 13 bases between. This CDR3 spans 15 amino acids. The CDR3 DNA reads as TGTGCCAGCAGCTTAAAGGACAAGGGTACCTACGAGCAGTACTTC. Amino acid sequence: CASSLKDKGTYEQYF.

This clone has only one observation. This chain connects TRBV27 to TRBJ2-2; D perhaps matches TRBD2 (5 bases). Germline-derived CDR1 and CDR2 are MNHEY and SMNVEV (reference sequence). CDR3 length equals 14 residues. Trimming shortened V by 5 bases and J by 8 bases, and 15 bases separated the two germline ends. The CDR3 region has the DNA TGTGCCAGCAGTATACAAACTAGTTCGGGGGAGCTGTTTTTT. This encodes CASSIQTSSGELFF.

The chain combines TRBV7-9 with TRBJ2-5; a weak D match, TRBD1 (6 bases). Per the germline V gene, CDR1 is SEHNR and CDR2 is FQNEAQ (reference sequence). Trimming removed 4 bases at V and 5 bases at J, with 23 bases between. The length of the CDR3 is 17 residues. The CDR3 reads CASSSEDRPSLGETQYF. DNA of the CDR3: TGTGCCAGCAGCTCCGAGGACAGACCCTCTTTGGGGGAGACCCAGTACTTC.

The V and J genes are TRBV29-1 and TRBJ2-3; tentative D call: TRBD1 (5 bases). V lost 5 bases and J lost 1, with 13 bases in between. The germline V gene has CDR1 SQVTM and CDR2 ANQGSEA. The CDR3 is made up of 14 amino acids. As DNA, the CDR3 is TGCAGCGTTCGACCCACAGGTGGCACAGATACGCAGTATTTT. Protein sequence: CSVRPTGGTDTQYF.

The chain carries TRBV10-3 and TRBJ2-7; a weak D match, TRBD2 (7 bases). The germline V gene encodes CDR1 ENHRY and CDR2 SYGVKD. This CDR3 has 14 amino acids. The V gene lost 8 bases and the J gene lost 2 bases, with 16 bases spanning the gap. This CDR3 reads CAIAGGTTAYEQYF. The CDR3 DNA follows: TGTGCCATCGCCGGGGGGACAACAGCCTACGAGCAGTACTTC.

This clone has only a few counts. The gene calls are TRBV28 and TRBJ1-1, with a possible D match to TRBD1 (5 bases). This CDR3 contains 17 residues. Deletions cut 4 bases from V and 0 bases from J, with 18 bases between. Germline V gene lookup returns CDR1 MDHEN and CDR2 SYDVKM. CDR3 nucleotide sequence: TGTGCCAGCAGTTCCAGCCGTCGGGGGGGATTGAACACTGAAGCTTTCTTT. Residues: CASSSSRRGGLNTEAFF.

The chain combines TRBV18 with TRBJ2-3; 9 bases are a match to TRBD2. Losses at the gene ends were 3 bases for V and 5 bases for J; bases not matched to a gene: 6. The CDR3 loop spans 15 amino acids. Germline values: CDR1 KGHSH, CDR2 LQKENI. CDR3 sequence reads: CASSPGGRAGDTQYF. In DNA, the CDR3 is TGTGCCAGCTCACCGGGCGGGAGGGCCGGAGATACGCAGTATTTT.

V usage is TRBV18 and J usage is TRBJ2-1, with 10 bases lining up with TRBD2. With 2 bases clipped from V and 7 bases from J, the junction kept 5 bases outside the gene matches. There are 15 residues in the CDR3. Germline loops: CDR1 KGHSH, CDR2 LQKENI. CDR3 protein: CASSPAAGGWNEQFF. CDR3 bases: TGTGCCAGCTCACCAGCAGCGGGAGGGTGGAATGAGCAGTTCTTC.

The chain employs TRBV5-4 and TRBJ2-1; D possibly corresponds to TRBD2 (6 bases). V was cut by 0 bases and J by 0 bases, with 13 bases left in between. The CDR3 covers 17 residues. Germline CDR1 is SGHNT and CDR2 is YYREEE (reference sequence). The CDR3 region is CASSLGRELSSYNEQFF. The CDR3 DNA is TGTGCCAGCAGCTTGGGGAGGGAGTTAAGCTCCTACAATGAGCAGTTCTTC.

This clone has only a few counts. This chain links TRBV28 with TRBJ2-1; TRBD2 agrees at 13 bases. The CDR3 runs 16 residues. The V gene end was trimmed by 6 bases and the J gene end by 1 base; junction bases not matched to a gene: 3. Germline lookup yields CDR1 MDHEN and CDR2 SYDVKM. The CDR3 loop is CASSLLAGGSYNEQFF. The CDR3 nucleotides read TGTGCCAGCAGCCTACTAGCGGGAGGGTCCTACAATGAGCAGTTCTTC.

This chain connects TRBV4-2 to TRBJ2-2, with D perhaps matching TRBD2 (6 bases). Germline V gene data show CDR1 as LGHNA and CDR2 as YNFKEQ. Trimming took 0 bases from V and 2 from J, leaving 10 bases between them. The CDR3 is 16 amino acids. The CDR3 is CASSQEGGANTGELFF. The CDR3 DNA is TGTGCCAGCAGCCAAGAAGGAGGGGCTAACACCGGGGAGCTGTTTTTT.

V and J are TRBV2 and TRBJ1-5; no firm D call. The CDR3 runs 15 residues. V was clipped by 6 bases and J by 2 bases, with 14 bases between them. Germline CDR1 SNHLY, CDR2 FYNNEI. CDR3 region: CASRYDTGGNQPQHF. The CDR3 nucleotides read TGTGCCAGCAGATACGACACCGGGGGCAATCAGCCCCAGCATTTT. The complete variable domain, with remaining parts taken from reference TRBV2 and TRBJ1-5, reads EPEVTQTPSHQVTQMGQEVILRCVPISNHLYFYWYRQILGQKVEFLVSFYNNEISEKSEIFDDQFSVERPDGSNFTLKIRSTKLEDSAMYFCASRYDTGGNQPQHFGDGTRLSIL.

The genes are TRBV9 and TRBJ2-6; a possible D gene is TRBD1 (5 bases). The germline V gene encodes CDR1 SGDLS and CDR2 YYNGEE. The CDR3 spans 15 residues. V was trimmed by 5 bases and J by 0 bases, leaving 9 bases between them. The CDR3 sequence: CASSRGGSGANVLTF. For the CDR3, the DNA is TGTGCCAGCAGTAGGGGTGGCTCTGGGGCCAACGTCCTGACTTTC.

This clone was observed once. The rearrangement joins TRBV5-4 to TRBJ1-1; tentatively, D is TRBD1 (6 bases). V shed 1 base and J shed 0 bases, with 13 bases lying between them. The CDR3 spans 16 residues. Germline CDR1 and CDR2: SGHNT and YYREEE (reference sequence). CDR3 protein: CASSLSGGGMNTEAFF. Here the CDR3 DNA reads TGTGCCAGCAGCTTGTCTGGGGGGGGCATGAACACTGAAGCTTTCTTT. Looking up the rest from reference TRBV5-4 and TRBJ1-1 gives the full variable domain: ETGVTQSPTHLIKTRGQQVTLRCSSQSGHNTVSWYQQALGQGPQFIFQYYREEENGRGNFPPRFSGLQFPNYSSELNVNALELDDSALYLCASSLSGGGMNTEAFFGQGTRLTVV.

The chain couples TRBV7-9 to TRBJ2-7, with TRBD1 matching over 11 bases. The CDR3 extends over 12 amino acids. V shed 7 bases, J shed 6 bases, and the junction held 2 bases outside the gene matches. Germline-derived CDR1 and CDR2 are SEHNR and FQNEAQ (reference sequence). CDR3 bases: TGTGCCAGCAAGGGACAGGGGGGCGAGCAGTACTTC. Encoded protein: CASKGQGGEQYF.

The chain carries TRBV19 and TRBJ2-2; 8 bases map to TRBD1. V lost 2 bases, J lost 4 bases, and 9 bases stayed unmatched. The CDR3 consists of 17 residues. Germline CDR1 and CDR2: LNHDA and SQIVND (reference sequence). The CDR3: CASSIPQTGAGTGELFF. In nucleotides, the CDR3 is TGTGCCAGTAGTATACCCCAGACAGGGGCCGGCACCGGGGAGCTGTTTTTT.

The chain is built from TRBV6-1 and TRBJ1-1; D not resolved. Germline lookup yields CDR1 MNHNS and CDR2 SASEGT. V dropped 0 bases and J dropped 11 bases, with 16 bases sitting between them. The CDR3 has 14 amino acids. The CDR3: CASSEAGGAQGAFF. In DNA form, the CDR3 reads TGTGCCAGCAGTGAAGCCGGAGGCGCTCAAGGGGCTTTCTTT.

The chain carries TRBV19 and TRBJ1-2; weak D call: TRBD1 (6 bases). The germline V gene has CDR1 LNHDA and CDR2 SQIVND (reference sequence). Trimming cost V 2 bases and J 4 bases, with 14 bases left between them. The CDR3 consists of 15 residues. CDR3 region: CASSIRQGLTYGYTF. As DNA, the CDR3 is TGTGCCAGTAGTATACGCCAGGGGTTGACCTATGGCTACACCTTC.

V gene TRBV18 combines with J gene TRBJ2-7, with TRBD1 identical over 10 bases. The CDR3 sequence is 14 residues long. Germline V CDR1 and CDR2: KGHSH, LQKENI. The V segment lost 2 bases and the J segment 6 bases; nucleotides outside the gene matches: 4. The CDR3 loop is CASSPDRGPGEQYF. The CDR3 DNA is TGTGCCAGCTCACCAGACAGGGGGCCGGGCGAGCAGTACTTC. Full variable domain (rest looked up from reference TRBV18 and TRBJ2-7): NAGVMQNPRHLVRRRGQEARLRCSPMKGHSHVYWYRQLPEEGLKFMVYLQKENIIDESGMPKERFSAEFPKEGPSILRIQQVVRGDSAAYFCASSPDRGPGEQYFGPGTRLTVT.

The gene calls are TRBV5-1 and TRBJ2-1; a weak D match, TRBD2 (5 bases). V was cut by 6 bases and J by 3 bases, with 16 bases left in between. The CDR3 has 15 amino acids. Germline loops: CDR1 SGHRS, CDR2 YFSETQ. The CDR3 loop is CASTPRSGIYNEQFF. The CDR3 bases are TGCGCCAGCACCCCGCGGTCCGGGATCTACAATGAGCAGTTCTTC.

V gene TRBV5-1 combines with J gene TRBJ1-5; the match to TRBD1 covers 7 bases. The CDR3 has 16 residues. In germline, CDR1 is SGHRS, CDR2 YFSETQ. V was pared by 0 bases and J by 4 bases, with 7 bases of the junction left unmatched. CDR3: CASSLAWTGDNQPQHF. DNA for the CDR3: TGCGCCAGCAGCTTGGCGTGGACAGGTGATAATCAGCCCCAGCATTTT. Full variable domain (missing parts from reference TRBV5-1 and TRBJ1-5): KAGVTQTPRYLIKTRGQQVTLSCSPISGHRSVSWYQQTPGQGLQFLFEYFSETQRNKGNFPGRFSGRQFSNSRSEMNVSTLELGDSALYLCASSLAWTGDNQPQHFGDGTRLSIL.

The genes are TRBV11-2 and TRBJ2-7; D is possibly TRBD1 (6 bases). The V end lost 5 bases, the J end lost 2 bases, and 19 bases lay between the germline ends. Germline CDR1 reads SGHAT; CDR2 reads FQNNGV. The CDR3 has 16 residues. In DNA, the CDR3 is TGTGCCAGCAGCGGACAGACAGGCGGGCTAACCTACGAGCAGTACTTC. Encoded protein: CASSGQTGGLTYEQYF.

The chain links TRBV30 to TRBJ2-6; 7 positions agree with TRBD1. CDR1 GTSNPN and CDR2 SVGIG come from the germline V gene (reference sequence). Trimming cost V 3 bases and J 0 bases; bases outside gene matches: 20. This CDR3 region has 21 residues. The CDR3 here is CAWRLPWAGTVNSSGANVLTF. DNA of the CDR3: TGTGCCTGGAGACTTCCCTGGGCCGGGACAGTCAACTCCTCTGGGGCCAACGTCCTGACTTTC.